The 16 T cell receptor beta chains given below trace back to one sample, sequenced in a study of blood T cell repertoires in COVID-19. The data were produced by immunoSEQ multiplex PCR, yet TCRdb's version contains in-frame clones alone and is incomplete. The sample has approximately 460,000 clones, 89% seen once. The sample consisted of peripheral blood. The source is a man younger than 30 with COVID-19, enrolled during active disease.

V gene TRBV7-8 combines with J gene TRBJ2-3, with TRBD2 matching 15 bases. CDR3 size: 17 residues. Per the germline V gene, CDR1 is SGHVS and CDR2 is FQNEAQ. Losses at the gene ends were 5 bases for V and 6 bases for J; bases not matched to a gene: 9. CDR3 in DNA: TGTGCCAGCAGCGTCAGGACTAGCGGGGGGGCAGGCGATACGCAGTATTTT. This sequence encodes CASSVRTSGGAGDTQYF. The full variable domain, its missing parts supplied by reference TRBV7-8 and TRBJ2-3, is GAGVSQSPRYKVAKRGQDVALRCDPISGHVSLFWYQQALGQGPEFLTYFQNEAQLDKSGLPSDRFFAERPEGSVSTLKIQRTQQEDSAVYLCASSVRTSGGAGDTQYFGPGTRLTVL.

V usage is TRBV5-1 and J usage is TRBJ1-2; 7 bases map to TRBD1. The CDR3 loop spans 15 amino acids. Trimming removed 0 bases from V and 5 bases from J; junction bases left unmatched: 7. CDR1 and CDR2 from the germline V gene are SGHRS and YFSETQ. Here the CDR3 reads CASSLEPGGRYGYTF. The CDR3, as DNA: TGCGCCAGCAGCTTGGAGCCAGGGGGTCGGTATGGCTACACCTTC.

The CDR3 region is CASSIRTSLNTEAFF. The CDR3 DNA is TGCGCCAGCAGCATTCGGACAAGTTTGAACACTGAAGCTTTCTTT. The V gene is TRBV5-1, the J gene TRBJ1-1, with D possibly being TRBD1 (5 bases). Per the germline V gene, CDR1 is SGHRS and CDR2 is YFSETQ. V shed 4 bases and J shed 0 bases, with 13 bases lying between them. The CDR3 is made up of 15 amino acids.

The V gene is TRBV27, the J gene TRBJ1-1; no clear D. Germline CDR1 reads MNHEY; CDR2 reads SMNVEV (reference sequence). The CDR3 is 13 residues long. The V and J ends lost 5 bases and 1 base respectively, with 8 bases between them. The CDR3 reads CASSQQRNTEAFF. DNA of the CDR3: TGTGCCAGCAGTCAACAGAGGAACACTGAAGCTTTCTTT.

V and J are TRBV5-1 and TRBJ2-1; D not certain. Germline lookup yields CDR1 SGHRS and CDR2 YFSETQ. The CDR3 covers 14 residues. Trimming shortened V by 1 base and J by 1 base, and 6 bases separated the two germline ends. CDR3 sequence reads: CASSLTRSYNEQFF. Here the CDR3 DNA reads TGCGCCAGCAGCTTGACGCGGTCCTACAATGAGCAGTTCTTC. The whole variable domain, remainder taken from reference TRBV5-1 and TRBJ2-1, is KAGVTQTPRYLIKTRGQQVTLSCSPISGHRSVSWYQQTPGQGLQFLFEYFSETQRNKGNFPGRFSGRQFSNSRSEMNVSTLELGDSALYLCASSLTRSYNEQFFGPGTRLTVL.

The V and J genes are TRBV27 and TRBJ2-3; 7 bases are shared with TRBD2. With V trimmed by 3 bases and J by 3 bases, 3 bases remained unmatched. The CDR3 loop spans 14 amino acids. The germline V gene encodes CDR1 MNHEY and CDR2 SMNVEV (reference sequence). In DNA form, the CDR3 reads TGTGCCAGCAGTTTGCGGGGGTTTACAGATACGCAGTATTTT. Protein product: CASSLRGFTDTQYF.

This clone is a singleton in its sample. The chain recombines TRBV5-8 with TRBJ1-5, with 9 bases lining up with TRBD1. Germline loops: CDR1 SGHTS, CDR2 YDEGEE. Germline trimming cut 7 bases from V and 0 bases from J; bases unmatched to any gene: 8. CDR3 size: 16 residues. The DNA for the CDR3 is TGTGCCAGCCGGGACAGGGCACCATATAGCAATCAGCCCCAGCATTTT. Its protein is CASRDRAPYSNQPQHF.

This chain's CDR3 is CAWFHRGPNTIYF. The CDR3 DNA reads as TGTGCCTGGTTCCACAGGGGCCCAAACACCATATATTTT. V gene TRBV30 combines with J gene TRBJ1-3; 7 nucleotides match TRBD1. CDR1 is GTSNPN, CDR2 SVGIG, per germline (reference sequence). CDR3 length: 13 amino acids. The J segment lost 6 bases and the V segment lost 5 bases, leaving 7 bases of the junction unmatched.

The chain links TRBV19 to TRBJ2-2; D perhaps matches TRBD2 (5 bases). Trimming took 3 bases from V and 13 from J, leaving 15 bases between them. The length of the CDR3 is 13 residues. Germline V gene lookup returns CDR1 LNHDA and CDR2 SQIVND (reference sequence). The CDR3 bases are TGTGCCAGTAGTATTAGTCTAGCCCCCGGGCTGTTTTTT. It codes for CASSISLAPGLFF.

This clone was detected only a few times. CDR3 sequence: CASSPTLRGSTGELFF. CDR3 coding DNA: TGTGCCAGCTCACCAACTTTGCGGGGGTCGACCGGGGAGCTGTTTTTT. The chain carries TRBV18 and TRBJ2-2; 7 bases line up with TRBD2. The CDR3 loop spans 16 amino acids. Trimming took 2 bases from V and 5 from J; bases not matched to a gene: 8. Germline lookup yields CDR1 KGHSH and CDR2 LQKENI.

This clone was found once. V usage is TRBV4-1 and J usage is TRBJ2-5, with a tentative D call TRBD2 (5 bases). The germline V gene has CDR1 MGHRA and CDR2 YSYEKL. The CDR3 contains 16 residues. With 2 bases removed from V and 0 bases from J, the gap between germline ends came to 13 bases. The CDR3 spells CASSQYGGPYQETQYF. The CDR3 coding sequence is TGCGCCAGCAGCCAATACGGCGGGCCGTACCAAGAGACCCAGTACTTC.

The genes are TRBV3-1 (or the pseudogene TRBV3-2) and TRBJ2-4, with 7 bases matching TRBD1. Germline CDR1 LGHDT, CDR2 YNNKEL (reference sequence). Germline trimming cut 2 bases from V and 1 base from J; bases unmatched to any gene: 2. The CDR3 has 15 amino acids. The CDR3 DNA is TGTGCCAGCAGCCAAACAGGGGTGGCCAAAAACATTCAGTACTTC. It specifies CASSQTGVAKNIQYF.

This chain links TRBV7-9 with TRBJ2-7, with 9 bases aligning to TRBD1. The CDR3 spans 14 residues. The germline V gene encodes CDR1 SEHNR and CDR2 FQNEAQ (reference sequence). V dropped 3 bases and J dropped 3; count of bases not matched to a gene: 3. Written as DNA, the CDR3 is TGTGCCAGCAGCTTCGGGACAGGGTACTACGAGCAGTACTTC. Protein sequence: CASSFGTGYYEQYF.

The chain has TRBV5-5 and TRBJ2-5; 7 nucleotides line up with TRBD1. CDR1 and CDR2 (germline): SGHKS, YYEKEE (reference sequence). This CDR3 is built from 14 residues. The ends lost 1 base at V and 5 bases at J; junction bases unmatched: 5. CDR3 protein: CASSLFQGDETQYF. The CDR3 bases are TGTGCCAGCAGCTTGTTCCAGGGGGACGAGACCCAGTACTTC.

This chain joins TRBV12-3 or TRBV12-4 and TRBJ2-2; TRBD1 is a possible D gene (5 bases). CDR3 length: 11 residues. Trimming took 9 bases from V and 5 from J, leaving 7 bases between them. As DNA, the CDR3 is TGTGCCAGTTACAGGACCGGGGAGCTGTTTTTT. Translation: CASYRTGELFF.

This clone was seen once. V is TRBV19 and J is TRBJ1-5; D unresolved. The ends were cut back, 3 bases at V and 2 bases at J, with 8 bases in the middle. Looked up from germline, CDR1 is LNHDA and CDR2 is SQIVND (reference sequence). This CDR3 has 14 residues. The CDR3 bases are TGTGCCAGTAGTATCTTAGCTGGCAATCAGCCCCAGCATTTT. This translates into CASSILAGNQPQHF.